The rows below give T cell receptor beta chains drawn from one sample of a study of cytomegalovirus exposure and HLA in healthy donors. Only in-frame clones appear in the TCRdb table, and some are missing; sequencing was by immunoSEQ multiplex PCR. The repertoire holds approximately 190,000 clones, with 82% as singletons. What was sequenced was PBMCs. These receptors originate from a boy under 10 years old in good health and CMV-seronegative. The conserved cysteine and the conserved F or W are not part of the CDR3 here.

j_call: .
cdr3_length: 13
v_call: TRBV7-2
cdr3_aa: ASSLAGQGWDEQY

j_call: TRBJ1-2
cdr3_length: 12
v_call: TRBV27
cdr3_aa: ASRGGQGRYGYT

j_call: TRBJ1-2
cdr3_length: 13
v_call: TRBV19
cdr3_aa: ASSTRRDSQYGYT

j_call: TRBJ2-7
cdr3_length: 15
v_call: TRBV7-2
cdr3_aa: ASSLAVLAGGPYEQY

j_call: TRBJ2-3
cdr3_length: 14
v_call: TRBV5-1
cdr3_aa: ASSPGQGLSTDTQY

j_call: TRBJ1-1
cdr3_length: 11
v_call: TRBV6-5
cdr3_aa: ASSYSDYTEAF

j_call: TRBJ2-7
cdr3_length: 12
v_call: TRBV5-6
cdr3_aa: ASSPGTVVYEQY

j_call: TRBJ1-2
cdr3_length: 12
v_call: TRBV7-9
cdr3_aa: ASSLAGTHYGYT

j_call: TRBJ2-7
cdr3_length: 17
v_call: TRBV6-1
cdr3_aa: ASSEVIPTDSQLSYEQY

j_call: TRBJ2-3
cdr3_length: 13
v_call: TRBV10-3
cdr3_aa: AINPDGGNTDTQY

j_call: TRBJ2-1
cdr3_length: 13
v_call: TRBV11-1
cdr3_aa: ASRSPGQGKFEQF

j_call: TRBJ1-6
cdr3_length: 12
v_call: TRBV7-8
cdr3_aa: ASSLDRVGSPLH

j_call: TRBJ1-3
cdr3_length: 12
v_call: TRBV9
cdr3_aa: ASSATGAGNTIY

j_call: TRBJ2-7
cdr3_length: 12
v_call: TRBV5-6
cdr3_aa: ASSSGTGSYEQY

j_call: TRBJ1-4
cdr3_length: 13
v_call: TRBV7-9
cdr3_aa: ASSWGTGTNEKLF

j_call: TRBJ1-2
cdr3_length: 14
v_call: TRBV7-9
cdr3_aa: ASSFKGFPGGYGYT

j_call: TRBJ2-1
cdr3_length: 14
v_call: TRBV11-2
cdr3_aa: ASRARGGSSYNEQF

j_call: TRBJ1-5
cdr3_length: 14
v_call: TRBV13
cdr3_aa: ASSQGGLGGDQPQH

j_call: TRBJ2-3
cdr3_length: 13
v_call: TRBV9
cdr3_aa: ASSGQGIVADTQY

j_call: TRBJ1-5
cdr3_length: 12
v_call: TRBV6-6
cdr3_aa: ASTGQGAGQPQH

j_call: .
cdr3_length: 12
v_call: TRBV7-8
cdr3_aa: ASSLAGRRYEQY

j_call: TRBJ1-2
cdr3_length: 12
v_call: TRBV5-6
cdr3_aa: ASSRLDRGLGYT

j_call: TRBJ2-1
cdr3_length: 15
v_call: TRBV10-1
cdr3_aa: ASSDVAAGGNYNEQF

j_call: TRBJ2-5
cdr3_length: 11
v_call: TRBV18
cdr3_aa: ASSPGLVETQY

j_call: TRBJ2-5
cdr3_length: 9
v_call: TRBV5-4
cdr3_aa: ASTQGETQY

j_call: TRBJ2-2
cdr3_length: 14
v_call: TRBV19
cdr3_aa: ASRHTRGMITGELF

j_call: TRBJ2-7
cdr3_length: 14
v_call: TRBV6-5
cdr3_aa: ASSYLPGTSVYEQY

j_call: TRBJ1-1
cdr3_length: 13
v_call: TRBV9
cdr3_aa: ASSVEARPNTEAF

j_call: TRBJ2-7
cdr3_length: 15
v_call: TRBV5-4
cdr3_aa: ASTLTSGGARSYEQY

j_call: TRBJ2-5
cdr3_length: 15
v_call: TRBV27
cdr3_aa: ASSLIDGGNKKETQY

j_call: TRBJ2-3
cdr3_length: 11
v_call: TRBV6-1
cdr3_aa: ASSALAPDTQY

j_call: TRBJ1-2
cdr3_length: 12
v_call: TRBV4-1
cdr3_aa: ASSQGRSQYGYT

j_call: TRBJ1-2
cdr3_length: 13
v_call: TRBV6-5
cdr3_aa: ASRGPGGLGNGYT

j_call: TRBJ2-1
cdr3_length: 12
v_call: TRBV27
cdr3_aa: ASTRGSSYNEQF

j_call: TRBJ2-1
cdr3_length: 12
v_call: TRBV5-1
cdr3_aa: ASSTRQGSNEQF